This TCR beta chain was recovered during a study of PD-L1 blockade in urothelial cancer. Study details: Researchers looked at the blood 3 weeks (second dose) and 6 weeks after treatment began. T cells were recovered from blood samples at a median of around 140,000. General study findings and limits: Tumor-associated clones in blood expanded more at 3 weeks in durable-benefit patients.

V was pared by 4 bases and J by 4 bases, with 19 bases between. The CDR3 is 16 amino acids. Germline loops: CDR1 MGHRA, CDR2 YSYEKL. On this clone itself: What it binds is not known.

The authors spiked synthetic TCR analog templates into each PCR. Clones were read by immunoSEQ multiplex PCR, and TCRdb kept only the in-frame ones, dropping some. The sample includes 90,000 to 130,000 clones, more than 85% of them seen just once. As to time point: peripheral blood 6 weeks after treatment start. The receptor was isolated from a man aged 60 to 75 with urothelial cancer. The source was PBMCs, collected around atezolizumab (anti-PD-L1) treatment. V usage is TRBV4-1 and J usage is TRBJ1-1, with a tentative D call TRBD1 (6 bases). In DNA form, the CDR3 reads TGCGCCAGCAGCCCCCGAATTATACAGGGAACCACTGAAGCTTTCTTT. Encoded protein: CASSPRIIQGTTEAFF.